This T cell receptor (beta chain) was recorded in a study of cytomegalovirus exposure and HLA in healthy donors. Study results and limitations: Highly shared variants forming one cluster were likely a sequencing artifact. Despite most TCR sequences being rare, some public TCRs occurred in many donors.

This CDR3 is built from 18 residues. Germline V gene data show CDR1 as SGHKS and CDR2 as YYEKEE (reference sequence). V lost 4 bases and J 0 bases, leaving 23 bases between the germline ends. PCR employed 60 Vbeta and 13 Jbeta primers. Assay used: immunoSEQ multiplex PCR; TCRdb lists only in-frame clones, some missing. This sample has under 200,000 clones; roughly 80% occur once, and the top ten carry 1.9%. About this clone: Its antigen is not known.

Samples came from healthy bone marrow donors. Sequencing was performed on PBMCs. The rearrangement uses TRBV5-5 and TRBJ2-7, with D tentatively TRBD2 (7 bases). The clonotype originates from a man younger than 35 in good health and CMV-seronegative. CDR3 amino acids: CASSPGEGEYQSSYEQYF. The DNA of the CDR3 is TGTGCCAGCAGCCCGGGGGAGGGGGAGTACCAGAGCTCCTACGAGCAGTACTTC.